This T cell receptor beta chain came from a study of blood T cell repertoires in COVID-19 (TCRdb year 2020). With respect to the entire study: Collaborator samples came from the United States, Italy and Spain and covered acute and convalescent phases of COVID-19. The material from the prospective study consisted of cDNA or gDNA derived from T cells, B-cell-depleted T cells, or PBMCs. The repertoires were released in a freely available public database intended as a resource for research on the immune response to SARS-CoV-2. Deeply sampled blood TCRbeta repertoires from subjects exposed to, actively infected with, or recovered from COVID-19 were included in the dataset. A de-identified subject ID, COVID-19 status, age in years and sex were almost always included in the sample metadata. The samples were drawn from the first 160 participants of the ongoing ImmuneRACE study and from 1,254 subjects provided by 6 global collaborators. Where available, HLA class I and class II types were obtained from metadata supplied by the sample provider rather than from assay-based typing.

Paper-wide results and their limitations: How much clinical and demographic metadata was included differed by source and by participant, and the metadata was provided uncurated.

From its cysteine to its phenylalanine, the CDR3 spans 16 amino acids. The read is trimmed to its CDR3 DNA, 48 bases read in frame from base 1. The trim is 5 bases for V and 0 bases for J, with a gap of 11 bases between the germline ends. The germline V gene (reference sequence) specifies MNHEY as CDR1 and SMNVEV as CDR2. The immunoSEQ Assay, a bias-controlled multiplex PCR, was used to amplify TCRbeta CDR3 regions from genomic DNA. In the source study's methods: Within the assay, amplification of reference gene primers was used to estimate how many nucleated cells each sample contained. Sequence reads were collapsed and filtered to measure the absolute abundance of every unique TCRbeta CDR3 rearrangement. For each sample, productive Simpson clonality was calculated as the square root of Simpson's diversity index over productive rearrangements. The table comes from immuneACCESS by way of TCRdb, which keeps in-frame sequences with V and J called. Part of the clones is missing from these tables; in studies checked, under half for an unresolved V gene and the rest for unknown reasons. D and trimming come from the DNA, and the V and J calls and clone size come from that table. Counted in this sample were about 210,000 clones; 86% of them appeared once. The ten biggest clones cover 0.78% of the sample.

Remarks on this clone: The antigen it recognizes is unknown. One base away there is no much larger clone; base qualities are not given.

Collaborating institutions collected whole blood in K2EDTA tubes following their own protocols. For TCRbeta analysis, collaborators shipped samples in one of three forms: frozen whole blood, isolated PBMCs, or DNA extracted from either of those sample types. This chain is built from TRBV27 and TRBJ1-6; a weak D assignment points to TRBD1 (5 bases agree). Specimen: peripheral blood. The TCR comes from a woman in her sixties or seventies with acute or convalescent COVID-19. The CDR3 here reads CASSVTASSYNSPLHF. Read as DNA, the sequence is TGTGCCAGCAGTGTGACAGCGAGCTCCTATAATTCACCCCTCCACTTT.